This T cell receptor beta chain was retrieved from a study of CD8+ T cells in alopecia areata. The germline V gene has CDR1 SQVTM and CDR2 ANQGSEA. The CDR3 spans 13 residues. Trimming cost V 1 base and J 5 bases, with 12 bases left between them. Findings and limits, study-wide: Mice showed clearer TCR sharing than patients did, a gap that was possibly HLA-related.

As regards this clone: Antigen specificity is unknown.

RNA extraction and reverse transcription yielded cDNA as sequencing template. Sequencing used immunoSEQ multiplex PCR; TCRdb keeps in-frame clones, though not all of them. Of over 150,000 clones in the sample, roughly three fifths were seen once. This chain connects TRBV29-1 to TRBJ2-7; weak D call: TRBD1 (5 bases). This TCR came from a human donor in good health. Material for sequencing was CD8+ T cells sorted from blood. CDR3 protein: CSVEGPGQDEQYF. The CDR3 coding sequence is TGCAGCGTTGAAGGGCCAGGGCAAGACGAGCAGTACTTC.